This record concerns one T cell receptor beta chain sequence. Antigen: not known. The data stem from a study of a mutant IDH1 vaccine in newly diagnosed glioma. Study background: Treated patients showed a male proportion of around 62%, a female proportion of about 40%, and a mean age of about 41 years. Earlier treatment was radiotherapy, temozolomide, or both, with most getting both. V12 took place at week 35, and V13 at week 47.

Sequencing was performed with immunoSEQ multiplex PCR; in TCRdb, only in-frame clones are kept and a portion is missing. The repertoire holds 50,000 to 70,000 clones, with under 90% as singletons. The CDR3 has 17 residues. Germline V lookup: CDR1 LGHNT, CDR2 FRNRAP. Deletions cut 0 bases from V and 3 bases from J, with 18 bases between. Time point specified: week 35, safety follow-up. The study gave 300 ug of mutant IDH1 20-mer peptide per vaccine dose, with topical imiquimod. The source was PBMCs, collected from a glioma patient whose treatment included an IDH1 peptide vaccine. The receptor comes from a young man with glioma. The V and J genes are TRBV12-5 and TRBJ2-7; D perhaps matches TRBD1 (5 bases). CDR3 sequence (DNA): TGTGCTAGTGGTTTGGTACCCCCAACAAGGGGCCACTACGAGCAGTACTTC. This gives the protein CASGLVPPTRGHYEQYF.